Listed below are T cell receptor beta chains from one sample, sequenced in a study of blood T cells in healthy people across ages. TCRdb fed the 5' RACE reads into MiXCR, producing one record per CDR3 protein. The sample records 750,000 to 950,000 distinct CDR3 sequences, 20% to 30% being singletons. The same sample was also used in a study of T cells of mothers and their children.

What was sequenced was blood. The receptors were gathered from a boy younger than 18 in good health. Each CDR3 is given with its conserved first and last residue. Each record gives: clone size, J gene, V gene, CDR3 protein. Clone size is given for some rows only: seen once, a few or many times, or a class if the clone is expanded.

>-|TRBJ1-2|TRBV13
CASSLDPRETYGYTF
>few|TRBJ2-1|TRBV25-1
CASSVEGKNNEQFF
>-|TRBJ2-7|TRBV5-1
CASSNTGREKASYEQYF
>-|TRBJ2-5|TRBV29-1
CSVVFREETQYF
>-|TRBJ1-4|TRBV12-3/TRBV12-4
CASSFGRNPATNEKLFF
>few|TRBJ1-4|TRBV6-6
CASKGKGGLVEKLFF
>-|TRBJ2-5|TRBV20-1
CSHRLAGTQYF
>few|TRBJ1-1|TRBV12-3/TRBV12-4
CASSPGDRGGAFF
>-|TRBJ1-2|TRBV2
CASSERTGVDGYTF
>-|TRBJ1-1|TRBV30
CAWDGTVRSNTGAFF
>few|TRBJ2-7|TRBV10-3
CAISVGRSYEQYF
>few|TRBJ2-5|TRBV6-5
CASSDSTGAQETQYF
>few|TRBJ2-2|TRBV7-3
CASSLTKLAGNTGELFF
>-|-|TRBV11-2
CASSLSILNEQFF
>-|TRBJ1-2|TRBV5-1
CASSAPTEIGRRFGYTF
>-|TRBJ1-2|TRBV28
CASSLSTDLNYGYTF
>-|TRBJ2-1|TRBV9
CASSVAGGNEQFF
>-|TRBJ1-4|TRBV28
CASIRQGPNEKLFF
>few|-|TRBV5-5
CASSLLGDPWDEQFF
>few|TRBJ2-7|TRBV5-1
CASSLGRTGSSYEQYF
>few|TRBJ2-5|TRBV11-2
CASSFDPQETQYF
>-|TRBJ2-5|TRBV9
CASSEGQAPMETQYF
>many|TRBJ2-7|TRBV5-1
CASSLGTQLRDEQYF
>-|TRBJ1-2|TRBV20-1
CSARHNTNYGYTF
>few|TRBJ1-3|TRBV28
CASSPPSLGSGNTIYF
>many|TRBJ2-5|TRBV29-1
CSLRQGARETQYF
>-|TRBJ2-1|TRBV19
CASRGTSGGFDHNEQFF
>once|TRBJ2-4|TRBV18
CASSPRGPTGNIQYF
>few|TRBJ1-5|TRBV6-5
CASKGQGDQPQHF
>-|TRBJ2-2|TRBV7-8
CASSSKVNTGELFF
>few|TRBJ2-4|TRBV10-3
CAISESTQNIQYF
>-|TRBJ1-1|TRBV5-1
CASSWGPQRNTEAFF
>few|TRBJ1-2|TRBV28
CASISGASNYGYTF
>-|TRBJ2-3|TRBV7-2
CASSLRGWRLNLVDTQYF
>-|TRBJ1-2|TRBV7-8
CASSFDRFSYGYTF
>many|TRBJ2-5|TRBV5-5
CASRSRVQETQYF
>-|TRBJ2-7|TRBV3-1
CASSPGESYEQYF
>few|-|TRBV5-4
CASRRQYEQYF
>-|TRBJ2-3|TRBV7-9
CASSPPWTEDTQYF
>few|TRBJ1-2|TRBV29-1
CSVDQGHF
>-|TRBJ2-1|TRBV27
CASSLEGGLSYNEQFF
>few|TRBJ2-3|TRBV4-1
CASSQGGPADTQYF
>few|TRBJ2-7|TRBV6-2/TRBV6-3
CASSYSGPRFQDVGITSSYEQYF
>few|TRBJ1-5|TRBV5-5
CASSRDRVGNQPQHF
>-|-|TRBV13
CASSIRGGQETQYF
>many|TRBJ2-2|TRBV5-1
CASSPPSSRGELFF
>few|TRBJ2-2|TRBV21-1
CASSNKGQTNTGELFF
>few|TRBJ2-1|TRBV24-1
CATSDPYPTSGRDNEQFF
>few|TRBJ2-3|TRBV7-9
CASSSDRGSTDTQYF
>few|TRBJ1-2|TRBV20-1
CSAGGQTNYGYTF
>-|-|TRBV5-5
CASSLGAAKTYEQYF